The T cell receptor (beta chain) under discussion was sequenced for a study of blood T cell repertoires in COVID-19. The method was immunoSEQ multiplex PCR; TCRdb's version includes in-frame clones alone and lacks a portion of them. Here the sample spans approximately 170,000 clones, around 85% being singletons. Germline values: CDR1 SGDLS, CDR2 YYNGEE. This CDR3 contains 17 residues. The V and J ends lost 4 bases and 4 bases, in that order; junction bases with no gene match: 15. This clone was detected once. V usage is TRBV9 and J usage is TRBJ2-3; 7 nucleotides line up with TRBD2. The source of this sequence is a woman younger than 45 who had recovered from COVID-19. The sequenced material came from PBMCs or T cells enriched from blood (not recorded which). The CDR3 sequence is CASSPISAGDNADTQYF. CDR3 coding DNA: TGTGCCAGCAGCCCCATCAGTGCGGGAGATAACGCAGATACGCAGTATTTT. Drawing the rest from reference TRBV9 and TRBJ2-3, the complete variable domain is DSGVTQTPKHLITATGQRVTLRCSPRSGDLSVYWYQQSLDQGLQFLIQYYNGEERAKGNILERFSAQQFPDLHSELNLSSLELGDSALYFCASSPISAGDNADTQYFGPGTRLTVL.